These T cell receptor beta chains were read from a single sample in a study of cytomegalovirus exposure and HLA in healthy donors. The repertoire was sequenced with immunoSEQ multiplex PCR; TCRdb's copy has only in-frame clones and lacks some. The table shows 140,000 to 150,000 clones, with about 80% occurring only once. Sample: PBMCs. The receptors stem from a woman aged 55-70 years in good health and CMV-seropositive. Both conserved end residues are part of each CDR3. D genes are given only for firm matches. Clone size is shown for a subset of rows, as once, few, many or a class of expanded clone.

>TRBJ2-3|NA|TRBV18|NA
TGTGCCAGCTCACTTACCGGGACACCTCTCCCCAGCGGGACCCGAGATACGCAGTATTTT
CASSLTGTPLPSGTRDTQYF
>TRBJ1-4|few|TRBV10-1|NA
TGCGCCAGCAGTGAGCGCTCATTGAGGCTGTTTTTT
CASSERSLRLFF
>TRBJ2-7|NA|TRBV10-1|NA
TGCGCCTGCCGTCAGAACCACGAGCAGTACTTC
CACRQNHEQYF
>TRBJ2-7|NA|TRBV4-1|NA
TGCGCCAGCAGCCAAGATACGGTTGGGCTCCCCTACGAGCAGTACTTC
CASSQDTVGLPYEQYF
>TRBJ1-1|NA|TRBV9|NA
TGTGCCAGCAGCGCCGGTGGGGGGGTGGTTACTGAAGCTTTCTTT
CASSAGGGVVTEAFF
>TRBJ1-4|NA|TRBV4-2|NA
TGTGCCAGCAGCCAAGGCGTCAGCGGGGATAATGAAAAACTGTTTTTT
CASSQGVSGDNEKLFF
>TRBJ2-1|NA|TRBV25-1|TRBD1
TGTGCCAGCAGTGGGGGACAGGTCCACAATGAGCAGTTCTTC
CASSGGQVHNEQFF
>TRBJ1-3|NA|TRBV30|NA
TGTGCCTGGACCATCCCGGGAGGCTCTGGAAACACCATATATTTT
CAWTIPGGSGNTIYF
>TRBJ2-6|few|TRBV5-1|NA
TGCGCCAGCAGCATACGCGGGTGGGCCAACGTCCTGACTTTC
CASSIRGWANVLTF
>TRBJ2-1|NA|TRBV6-1|NA
TGTGCCAGCAGCCCCCTAGGGGGTCATAGTGAGCAGTTCTTC
CASSPLGGHSEQFF
>TRBJ2-7|NA|TRBV15|TRBD1
TGTGCCACCAGCAGTCCGGGACAGTCCTACGAGCAGTACTTC
CATSSPGQSYEQYF
>TRBJ2-6|NA|TRBV30|TRBD2
TGTGCCTGGAGGGTGGGGGGGGGTGGGGCCAACGTCCTGACTTTC
CAWRVGGGGANVLTF
>TRBJ2-2|once|TRBV5-1|NA
TGCGCCAGCGCATCCTCACGACGGGGACTCACCGGGGAGCTGTTTTTT
CASASSRRGLTGELFF
>TRBJ1-1|NA|TRBV30|NA
TGTGCCTGGAGTCGGGTGTGGACTGAAGCTTTCTTT
CAWSRVWTEAFF
>TRBJ2-7|NA|TRBV21-1|NA
TGTGCCAGCAGCCGACCCCGGGACAGGGTCAACGAGCAGTACTTC
CASSRPRDRVNEQYF
>TRBJ1-1|NA|TRBV5-1|NA
TGCGCCAGCAGCTGGCGGGAAATAAACACTGAAGCTTTCTTT
CASSWREINTEAFF
>TRBJ2-1|few|TRBV7-9|TRBD2
TGTGCCAGCAGCTTAAGCGCGGGAGGGCCTAACAATGAGCAGTTCTTC
CASSLSAGGPNNEQFF
>TRBJ1-1|NA|TRBV27|TRBD1
TGTGCCAGCAGTTTATACGGGACAGGGGCCCCCGCAGGGACTGAAGCTTTCTTT
CASSLYGTGAPAGTEAFF
>TRBJ1-1|NA|TRBV6-1|NA
TGTGCCAGCAGAGGACAGCCCGGTAATACTTTCTTT
CASRGQPGNTFF
>TRBJ1-1|NA|TRBV5-1|NA
TGCGCCAGCAGCTTGGACAGCCTTGTCACTGAAGCTTTCTTT
CASSLDSLVTEAFF
>TRBJ2-5|NA|TRBV6-6|NA
TGTGCCAGCAGTTACTCCAGGGACCAAGAGACCCAGTACTTC
CASSYSRDQETQYF
>TRBJ2-7|NA|TRBV19|NA
TGTGCCAGTAGTTCGGTCGGGGATCCTACCTACGAGCAGTACTTC
CASSSVGDPTYEQYF
>TRBJ1-5|NA|TRBV19|NA
TGTGCCAGTAGTACGGCCTGGGACACCAATCAGCCCCAGCATTTT
CASSTAWDTNQPQHF
>TRBJ2-3|NA|TRBV6-1|NA
TGTGCCAGCAGTGAAGAGCCCCTTAGCACAGATACGCAGTATTTT
CASSEEPLSTDTQYF
>TRBJ2-7|NA|TRBV6-5|NA
TGTGCCAGCACGGCATCGGACAGAACCTACGAGCAGTACTTC
CASTASDRTYEQYF
>TRBJ2-7|NA|TRBV2|NA
TGTGCCAGCGTCGTTCGGTGGGGCCACGAGCAGTACTTC
CASVVRWGHEQYF
>TRBJ1-5|few|TRBV11-1|NA
TGTGCCAGCAGCATTCTCCAGGGCCAGCCCCAGCATTTT
CASSILQGQPQHF
>TRBJ1-5|NA|TRBV28|NA
TGTGCCAGCAGTTTATTCTCGGGGGGCAATCAGCCCCAGCATTTT
CASSLFSGGNQPQHF
>TRBJ2-3|NA|TRBV5-1|NA
TGCGCCAGCAGCTTAAATGACCCCGGGCGGGGAGATACGCAGTATTTT
CASSLNDPGRGDTQYF
>TRBJ2-1|NA|TRBV7-9|NA
TGTGCCAGCAGCTTTAGTCTTGGACAGAGCAATGAGCAGTTCTTC
CASSFSLGQSNEQFF
>TRBJ2-3|once|TRBV6-5|NA
TGTGCCAGCAGCCAACACACAGATACGCAGTATTTT
CASSQHTDTQYF
>TRBJ2-1|once|TRBV19|NA
TGTGCCAGTAGTATATCAGGGGGAGGTGAGCAGTTCTTC
CASSISGGGEQFF
>TRBJ2-7|NA|TRBV7-8|TRBD1
TGTGCCAGCAGCCCTACGGACAGGGGTTACGAGCAGTACTTC
CASSPTDRGYEQYF
>TRBJ1-1|NA|TRBV7-9|NA
TGTGCCAGCAGTCAACATAACACTGAAGCTTTCTTT
CASSQHNTEAFF
>TRBJ2-2|NA|TRBV18|NA
TGTGCCAGCTCACCATTTACATCCGATAAATCCGGGGAGCTGTTTTTT
CASSPFTSDKSGELFF
>TRBJ1-2|NA|TRBV5-4|TRBD1
TGTGCCAGCAGCTTGGACGCGACAGGGTCGATCTATGGCTACACCTTC
CASSLDATGSIYGYTF
>TRBJ1-6|NA|TRBV6-1|NA
TGTGCCAGCAGTGCTCGGACGGGCGGGGATTCACCCCTCCACTTT
CASSARTGGDSPLHF
>TRBJ1-1|NA|TRBV10-3|TRBD1
TGTGCCACACAAGGGACAGGGAGGAACACTGAAGCTTTCTTT
CATQGTGRNTEAFF
>TRBJ2-3|NA|TRBV5-1|TRBD2
TGCGCCAGCAGCCCCCCCCTAGCGGAGGGCACAGATACGCAGTATTTT
CASSPPLAEGTDTQYF
>TRBJ2-7|NA|TRBV27|TRBD2
TGTGCCAGCAGTGTTGCTCGGGAGGGGAGGCCCTACGAGCAGTACTTC
CASSVAREGRPYEQYF
>TRBJ2-3|NA|TRBV6-5|TRBD1
TGTGCCAGCAGCCCCAGGGGGCTCACAGATACGCAGTATTTT
CASSPRGLTDTQYF
>TRBJ2-3|NA|TRBV7-3|TRBD1
TGTGCCAGCAGCTACGGACAGGGCCCTGATACGCAGTATTTT
CASSYGQGPDTQYF
>TRBJ1-2|NA|TRBV28|TRBD1
TGTGCCAGCAGTTTTACAGGGGGAAGCTATGGCTACACCTTC
CASSFTGGSYGYTF
>TRBJ1-1|NA|TRBV7-3|TRBD1
TGTGCCAGCAGCTCCGGACGGGACAGGGGCACTGAAGCTTTCTTT
CASSSGRDRGTEAFF
>TRBJ2-6|NA|TRBV2|TRBD1
TGTGCCAGCAGTGACGCTACAGGGGGCTTAACCGGGGCCAACGTCCTGACTTTC
CASSDATGGLTGANVLTF
>TRBJ2-7|NA|TRBV29-1|TRBD2
TGCAGCGTTCAACTAGCGGGAGAGATCTACGAGCAGTACTTC
CSVQLAGEIYEQYF
>TRBJ2-1|NA|TRBV7-3|TRBD2
TGTGCCAGCAGCTCTCAAACTAGCGGGAGGATCCATGAGCAGTTCTTC
CASSSQTSGRIHEQFF
>TRBJ1-2|NA|TRBV29-1|NA
TGCAGCGTTGAGGGTTTGGGGGCTTATGGCTACACCTTC
CSVEGLGAYGYTF
>TRBJ2-7|NA|TRBV10-3|TRBD2
TGTGCCATCAGTGTCCCGGTGGGGGGGCTAGCGGGTTCCGAGCAGTACTTC
CAISVPVGGLAGSEQYF
>TRBJ1-3|NA|TRBV11-2|TRBD1
TGTGCCTCCCGTACAGGGGCAGGGGGAAACACCATATATTTT
CASRTGAGGNTIYF
>TRBJ2-3|few|TRBV7-8|NA
TGTGCCAGCAGCTTACGGGGCGGGACCTCAGATACGCAGTATTTT
CASSLRGGTSDTQYF
>TRBJ2-6|NA|TRBV5-4|NA
TGTGCCAGCTCCTCCCAAACAGGGAACTCTGGGGCCAACGTCCTGACTTTC
CASSSQTGNSGANVLTF
>TRBJ2-7|NA|TRBV18|TRBD1
TGTGCCAGCTCACGCTCGACAGGGTTCTTGTACTTC
CASSRSTGFLYF
>TRBJ2-5|NA|TRBV19|NA
TGTGCCAGTAGTATCCAAGCATCGCAAGAGACCCAGTACTTC
CASSIQASQETQYF
>TRBJ2-1|NA|TRBV7-2|TRBD2
TGTGCCAGCTCTCCCCCTAGCGGGAGGGCCCCTGAGCAGTTCTTC
CASSPPSGRAPEQFF